One T cell receptor (beta chain) is described in this entry. Germline CDR1 MNHEY, CDR2 SVGEGT. The CDR3 has 17 amino acids. V lost 4 bases, J lost 7 bases, and 14 bases stayed unmatched. Per the study methods: Quantification of nucleated cells was approximated via reference gene primer amplification. Using immunoSEQ multiplex PCR, the repertoire was profiled, and TCRdb retains in-frame clones only, with some absent. D and trimming come from the DNA, and the V and J calls and clone size come from that table. The data hold 95,000 to 110,000 clones, with 70% to 90% observed a single time. The sample belongs to a study of blood T cell repertoires in COVID-19.

The chain combines TRBV6-2 or TRBV6-3 with TRBJ2-1; TRBD2 agrees at 9 bases. Sequenced material: peripheral blood. This clonotype originated in a man between 35 and 55 years old with active or convalescent COVID-19. This CDR3 reads CASSFPGLAPGENEQFF. The CDR3 bases are TGTGCCAGCAGTTTTCCGGGACTAGCCCCAGGCGAGAATGAGCAGTTCTTC.